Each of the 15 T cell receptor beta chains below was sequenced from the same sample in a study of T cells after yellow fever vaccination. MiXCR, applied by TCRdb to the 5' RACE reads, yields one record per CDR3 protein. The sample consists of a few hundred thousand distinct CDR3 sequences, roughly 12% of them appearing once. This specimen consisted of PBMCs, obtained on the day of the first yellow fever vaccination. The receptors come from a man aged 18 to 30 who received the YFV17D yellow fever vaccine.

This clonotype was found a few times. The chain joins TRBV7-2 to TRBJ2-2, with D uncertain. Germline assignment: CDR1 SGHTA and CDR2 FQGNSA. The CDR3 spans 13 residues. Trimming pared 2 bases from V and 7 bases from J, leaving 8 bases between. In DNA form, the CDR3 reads TGTGCCAGCAGCTTAAGGCAGATCGGGGAGCTGTTTTTT. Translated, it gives CASSLRQIGELFF.

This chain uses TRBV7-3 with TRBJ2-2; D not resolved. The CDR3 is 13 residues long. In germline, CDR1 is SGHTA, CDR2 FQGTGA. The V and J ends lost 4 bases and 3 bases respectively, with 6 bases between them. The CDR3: CASSSQDTGELFF. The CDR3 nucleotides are TGTGCCAGCAGCTCGCAGGACACCGGGGAGCTGTTTTTT.

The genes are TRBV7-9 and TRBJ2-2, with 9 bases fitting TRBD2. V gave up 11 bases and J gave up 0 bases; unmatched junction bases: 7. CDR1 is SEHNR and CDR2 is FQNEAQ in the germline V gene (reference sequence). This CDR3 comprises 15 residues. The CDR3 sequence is CAGRRGGSNTGELFF. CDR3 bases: TGTGCCGGTCGGCGGGGGGGATCGAACACCGGGGAGCTGTTTTTT.

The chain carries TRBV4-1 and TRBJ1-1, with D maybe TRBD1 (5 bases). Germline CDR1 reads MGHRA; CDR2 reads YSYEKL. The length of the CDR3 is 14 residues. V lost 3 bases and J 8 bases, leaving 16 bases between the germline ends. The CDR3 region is CASSQQWGRAEAFF. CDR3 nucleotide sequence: TGCGCCAGCAGCCAGCAGTGGGGCCGGGCCGAAGCTTTCTTT.

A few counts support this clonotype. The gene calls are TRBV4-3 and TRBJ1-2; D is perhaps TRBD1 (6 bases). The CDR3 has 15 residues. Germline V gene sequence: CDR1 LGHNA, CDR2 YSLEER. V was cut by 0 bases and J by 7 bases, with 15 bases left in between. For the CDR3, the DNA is TGCGCCAGCAGCCAAGATCCTACAGGGCGCGGTGGCTACACCTTC. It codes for CASSQDPTGRGGYTF.

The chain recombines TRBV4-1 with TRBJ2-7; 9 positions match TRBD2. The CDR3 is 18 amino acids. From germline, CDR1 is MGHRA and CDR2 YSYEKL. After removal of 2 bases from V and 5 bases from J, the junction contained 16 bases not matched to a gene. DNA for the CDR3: TGCGCCAGCAGCCAAAGAAAGCTCGGATTAGCGGGGGCAGACGAGCAGTACTTC. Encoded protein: CASSQRKLGLAGADEQYF.

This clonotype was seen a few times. This chain's CDR3 is CAISDRRDSFRSPDTQYF. The CDR3 DNA is TGTGCCATCAGTGACAGAAGGGACAGCTTCCGGTCCCCAGATACGCAGTATTTT. The V call is TRBV10-3, the J call TRBJ2-3; 7 bases are a match to TRBD1. The V gene end was trimmed by 3 bases and the J gene end by 4 bases; junction bases not matched to a gene: 16. The CDR3 loop spans 18 amino acids. CDR1 is ENHRY and CDR2 is SYGVKD in the germline V gene.

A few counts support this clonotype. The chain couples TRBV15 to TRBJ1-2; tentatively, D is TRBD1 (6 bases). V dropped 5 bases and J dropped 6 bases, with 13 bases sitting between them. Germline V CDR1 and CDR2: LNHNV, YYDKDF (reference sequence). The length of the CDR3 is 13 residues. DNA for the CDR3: TGTGCCACCAGCGGGACAAGGGGGGATGGCTACACCTTC. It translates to CATSGTRGDGYTF.

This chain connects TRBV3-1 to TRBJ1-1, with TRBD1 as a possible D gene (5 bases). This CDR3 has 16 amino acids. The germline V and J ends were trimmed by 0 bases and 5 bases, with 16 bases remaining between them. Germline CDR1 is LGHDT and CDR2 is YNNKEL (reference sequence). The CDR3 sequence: CASSQEGTAPRTEAFF. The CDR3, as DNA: TGTGCCAGCAGCCAAGAAGGGACCGCTCCTCGAACTGAAGCTTTCTTT.

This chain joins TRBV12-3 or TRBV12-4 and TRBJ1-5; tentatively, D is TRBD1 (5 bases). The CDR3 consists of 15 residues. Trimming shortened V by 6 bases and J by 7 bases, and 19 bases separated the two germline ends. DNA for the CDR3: TGTGCCAGCAGCCGAGACAGCCGTCAAGGCCAGCCCCAGCATTTT. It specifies CASSRDSRQGQPQHF.

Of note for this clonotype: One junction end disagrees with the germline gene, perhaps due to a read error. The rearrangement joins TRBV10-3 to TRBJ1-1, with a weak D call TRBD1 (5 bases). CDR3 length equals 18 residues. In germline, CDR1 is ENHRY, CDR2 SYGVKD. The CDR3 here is CAFSLARRGLGRYTEAFF. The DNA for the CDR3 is TGTGCCTTCAGTTTGGCAAGACGGGGCCTGGGGAGGTACACTGAAGCTTTCTTT.

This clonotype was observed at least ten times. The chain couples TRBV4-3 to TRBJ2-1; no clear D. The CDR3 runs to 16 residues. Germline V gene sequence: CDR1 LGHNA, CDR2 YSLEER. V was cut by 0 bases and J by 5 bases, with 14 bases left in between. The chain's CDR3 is CASSQDQWVIHNEQFF. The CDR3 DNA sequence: TGCGCCAGCAGCCAAGATCAATGGGTAATCCACAATGAGCAGTTCTTC.

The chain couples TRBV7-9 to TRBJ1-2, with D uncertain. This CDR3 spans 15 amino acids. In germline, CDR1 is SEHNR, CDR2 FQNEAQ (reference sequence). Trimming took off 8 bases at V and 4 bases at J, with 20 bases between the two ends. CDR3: CASPRPGLVSYGYTF. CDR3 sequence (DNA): TGTGCCAGCCCCCGGCCGGGTTTAGTGTCCTATGGCTACACCTTC.

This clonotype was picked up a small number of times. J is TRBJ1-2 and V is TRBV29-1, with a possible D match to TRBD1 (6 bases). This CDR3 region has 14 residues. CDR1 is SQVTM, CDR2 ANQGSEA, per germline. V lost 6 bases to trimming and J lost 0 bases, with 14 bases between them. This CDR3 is CSVSHRVANYGYTF. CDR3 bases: TGCAGCGTCAGCCACAGGGTAGCTAACTATGGCTACACCTTC.

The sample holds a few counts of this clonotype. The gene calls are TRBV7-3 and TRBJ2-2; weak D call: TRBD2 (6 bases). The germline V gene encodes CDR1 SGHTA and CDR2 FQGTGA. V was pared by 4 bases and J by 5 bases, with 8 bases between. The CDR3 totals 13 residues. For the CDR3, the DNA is TGTGCCAGCAGCTCCGGACTAACCGGGGAGCTGTTTTTT. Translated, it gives CASSSGLTGELFF.